The 9 T cell receptor beta chains reported below all come from one sample, sequenced in a study of OX40 agonist ivuxolimab in advanced cancers. Here immunoSEQ multiplex PCR was the method, and the copy in TCRdb shows in-frame clones only, minus some. The repertoire holds about 67,000 clones, with 85% as singletons. The sequences come from CD4+ or CD8+ T cells sorted from blood, collected in a trial of the OX40 agonist ivuxolimab. These receptor sequences come from an adult with an advanced solid tumor such as melanoma, head and neck, liver or kidney cancer.

The CDR3 protein is CASSSQGANTGELFF. CDR3 sequence (DNA): TGTGCCAGCAGCTCCCAGGGGGCGAACACCGGGGAGCTGTTTTTT. This chain links TRBV11-3 with TRBJ2-2; 7 bases map to TRBD1. The CDR3 sequence is 15 residues long. With 4 bases clipped from V and 0 bases from J, the junction kept 2 bases outside the gene matches. Per the germline V gene, CDR1 is SGHNT and CDR2 is YENEEA.

The chain uses TRBV19 and TRBJ2-3, with 10 bases that match TRBD2. In germline, CDR1 is LNHDA, CDR2 SQIVND (reference sequence). J gave up 0 bases and V 4 bases, and 4 bases lay outside the gene matches. The CDR3 length is 16 residues. CDR3 in DNA: TGTGCCAGTAGTACTTGGACTAGCGGCAGCACAGATACGCAGTATTTT. Its protein is CASSTWTSGSTDTQYF.

In regard to this clone: At one end, the junction sequence differs from germline, possibly due to a read error. Different DNA sequences within this sample yield the same CDR3. This sequence joins TRBV28 and TRBJ1-2, with 7 bases aligning to TRBD1. The CDR3 contains 13 residues. Germline CDR1 and CDR2: MDHEN and SYDVKM. The CDR3 here is CASSSQGGYGYTF. DNA for the CDR3: TGTGCCAGCAGTTCCCAGGGGGGCTATGGTTACACCTTC.

V gene TRBV9 combines with J gene TRBJ2-2; TRBD1 is a possible D gene (5 bases). This CDR3 is built from 12 residues. Germline assignment: CDR1 SGDLS and CDR2 YYNGEE. The germline V and J ends were trimmed by 5 bases and 6 bases, with 8 bases remaining between them. This CDR3 is CASSKGSGELFF. In nucleotides, the CDR3 is TGTGCCAGCAGTAAGGGGTCCGGGGAGCTGTTTTTT.

The gene calls are TRBV2 and TRBJ2-5, with D perhaps assigned TRBD1 or TRBD2 (6 bases each). Germline CDR1 reads SNHLY; CDR2 reads FYNNEI. This CDR3 has 14 amino acids. Trimming removed 3 bases from V and 4 bases from J, with 12 bases in between. The CDR3 nucleotides are TGTGCCAGCAGTGAGGCCAGGGGAGGAGAGACCCAGTACTTC. Protein sequence: CASSEARGGETQYF.

This chain uses TRBV5-1 with TRBJ1-2; D is unclear. This CDR3 has 11 amino acids. The germline V and J ends were trimmed by 0 bases and 5 bases, with 2 bases remaining between them. Germline V CDR1 and CDR2: SGHRS, YFSETQ. The CDR3 here is CASSLGYGYTF. The CDR3 nucleotides are TGCGCCAGCAGCTTGGGGTATGGCTACACCTTC.

The rearrangement links TRBV19 to TRBJ2-3; D remains ambiguous. The germline V gene encodes CDR1 LNHDA and CDR2 SQIVND (reference sequence). Trimming took off 0 bases at V and 5 bases at J, with 9 bases between the two ends. The CDR3 length is 14 residues. CDR3 protein: CASSIDHSIDTQYF. The CDR3 DNA sequence: TGTGCCAGTAGTATAGATCACAGTATAGATACGCAGTATTTT. Full variable domain (outside the CDR3, taken from reference TRBV19 and TRBJ2-3): DGGITQSPKYLFRKEGQNVTLSCEQNLNHDAMYWYRQDPGQGLRLIYYSQIVNDFQKGDIAEGYSVSREKKESFPLTVTSAQKNPTAFYLCASSIDHSIDTQYFGPGTRLTVL.

The V call is TRBV5-1, the J call TRBJ2-3; 7 bases are shared with TRBD2. CDR3 length: 15 amino acids. Germline V gene data show CDR1 as SGHRS and CDR2 as YFSETQ. J was trimmed by 6 bases and V by 4 bases; bases with no gene match: 11. The DNA of the CDR3 is TGCGCCAGCAGCCCCGTGCCGGGGGGTCGCGATACGCAGTATTTT. Translating it yields CASSPVPGGRDTQYF. The full variable domain, rest sourced from reference TRBV5-1 and TRBJ2-3, is KAGVTQTPRYLIKTRGQQVTLSCSPISGHRSVSWYQQTPGQGLQFLFEYFSETQRNKGNFPGRFSGRQFSNSRSEMNVSTLELGDSALYLCASSPVPGGRDTQYFGPGTRLTVL.

In its sample, this clone was seen a few times. This CDR3 reads CASSSHPEDNEQFF. CDR3 sequence (DNA): TGTGCCAGCAGCTCGCACCCTGAGGATAATGAGCAGTTCTTC. J is TRBJ2-1 and V is TRBV7-3; D not certain. Deletions cut 4 bases from V and 7 bases from J, with 14 bases between. The germline CDR1 and CDR2 sequences are SGHTA and FQGTGA. CDR3 size: 14 residues.